These T cell receptor beta chains were read from a single sample in a study of blood T cell repertoires in COVID-19. Profiled with immunoSEQ multiplex PCR; TCRdb holds only in-frame clones, not every one. The table has about 170,000 clones, around 83% seen once. Sequencing was performed on PBMCs or T cells enriched from blood (not recorded which). These receptors all come from a woman aged 45-59 years in a cohort exposed to, infected with or recovered from COVID-19 (not recorded which). Both conserved end residues are part of each CDR3. D genes are given only for firm matches. The size field is filled for only some rows; it gives once, few, many or a size class.

CDR3 protein	CDR3 DNA	clone size	V gene	J gene	D gene
CASSQGSGNQPQHF	TGTGCCAGTAGCCAGGGAAGTGGCAATCAGCCCCAGCATTTT	-	TRBV19	TRBJ1-5	-
CASSQGTGLSGGQETQYF	TGTGCCAGCAGCCAAGGGACAGGCCTAAGCGGGGGTCAGGAGACCCAGTACTTC	-	TRBV14	TRBJ2-5	-
CASSKVRGAAQETQYF	TGTGCCAGCAGCAAAGTGCGGGGGGCGGCGCAAGAGACCCAGTACTTC	-	TRBV21-1	TRBJ2-5	-
CAKRSGLAGELFF	TGTGCCAAAAGATCAGGGTTGGCCGGGGAGCTGTTTTTT	-	TRBV10-3	TRBJ2-2	-
CASIRRGSADTQYF	TGTGCCAGCATACGCCGGGGTAGTGCAGATACGCAGTATTTT	once	TRBV27	TRBJ2-3	-
CASSPQTASSTDTQYF	TGTGCCAGCAGCCCCCAGACAGCCTCTAGCACAGATACGCAGTATTTT	-	TRBV3-1/TRBV3-2	TRBJ2-3	-
CASSGLAGGQETQYF	TGCGCCAGCAGTGGGCTAGCGGGAGGGCAAGAGACCCAGTACTTC	-	TRBV10-1	TRBJ2-5	TRBD2
CASSYYPGQSRDIHF	TGTGCCAGCAGCTACTACCCGGGACAGTCCAGGGACATCCACTTT	-	TRBV5-6	TRBJ1-6	TRBD1
CASLGGQGKKQETQYF	TGTGCCAGCTTGGGAGGACAGGGCAAGAAGCAAGAGACCCAGTACTTC	-	TRBV28	TRBJ2-5	TRBD1
CATSEGGGGGYNEQFF	TGTGCCACCAGCGAGGGTGGAGGAGGCGGTTACAATGAGCAGTTCTTC	-	TRBV15	TRBJ2-1	-
CASSYNRVEGYTF	TGTGCCAGCAGTTATAACAGGGTGGAGGGCTACACCTTC	-	TRBV28	TRBJ1-2	-
CASSPFYSGGTDTQYF	TGTGCCAGTAGTCCTTTTTATAGCGGGGGCACAGATACGCAGTATTTT	-	TRBV19	TRBJ2-3	TRBD2
CASSLDDRYEQYF	TGCGCCAGCAGCTTGGACGACAGGTACGAGCAGTACTTC	-	TRBV5-1	TRBJ2-7	-
CAWSRRGSGNTIYF	TGTGCCTGGAGTCGTAGGGGATCGGGAAACACCATATATTTT	-	TRBV30	TRBJ1-3	-
CASSWTSGETGELFF	TGTGCCAGCAGTTGGACTAGCGGGGAAACCGGGGAGCTGTTTTTT	-	TRBV27	TRBJ2-2	TRBD2
CASSLSFTGTSPYNEQFF	TGTGCCAGCAGCTTATCCTTTACTGGGACTAGCCCGTACAATGAGCAGTTCTTC	many	TRBV11-3	TRBJ2-1	TRBD2
CASSSPGIRAGELFF	TGTGCCAGCAGTTCGCCAGGGATAAGGGCCGGGGAGCTGTTTTTT	-	TRBV27	TRBJ2-2	-
CASSQLAVATDTQYF	TGTGCCAGCTCTCAACTAGCGGTCGCCACAGATACGCAGTATTTT	-	TRBV18	TRBJ2-3	TRBD2
CASSPQGADQPQHF	TGTGCCAGCAGCCCACAGGGGGCGGATCAGCCCCAGCATTTT	-	TRBV7-9	TRBJ1-5	TRBD1
CATSGRSTDTQYF	TGTGCCACCTCAGGGCGTAGCACAGATACGCAGTATTTT	-	TRBV12-3/TRBV12-4	TRBJ2-3	-
CASSSGGNGNQPQHF	TGTGCCAGCAGTTCAGGGGGAAACGGCAATCAGCCCCAGCATTTT	-	TRBV28	TRBJ1-5	TRBD1
CASSRKTSGSRETQYF	TGTGCCAGCAGCCGCAAAACTAGCGGGAGTCGGGAGACCCAGTACTTC	-	TRBV3-1/TRBV3-2	TRBJ2-5	TRBD2
CASSPGTVSYEQYF	TGTGCCAGCAGTCCCGGGACAGTATCCTACGAGCAGTACTTC	-	TRBV6-5	TRBJ2-7	TRBD1
CASSQYDSLNTEAFF	TGCGCCAGCAGTCAATACGACAGCCTGAACACTGAAGCTTTCTTT	-	TRBV23-1	TRBJ1-1	-
CASSYGPSGGLGETGANVLTF	TGTGCCAGCAGTTACGGGCCTAGCGGGGGCCTCGGTGAGACTGGGGCCAACGTCCTGACTTTC	-	TRBV6-2/TRBV6-3	TRBJ2-6	TRBD2
CASSRLGQNIGNQPQHF	TGTGCCAGCAGTCGCTTGGGGCAAAACATTGGCAATCAGCCCCAGCATTTT	-	TRBV27	TRBJ1-5	-
CASSSETGPSEQYF	TGTGCCAGCAGTTCAGAAACAGGCCCGTCCGAGCAGTACTTC	-	TRBV27	TRBJ2-7	-
CASSTQTGNTEAFF	TGTGCCAGCAGCACCCAGACAGGGAACACTGAAGCTTTCTTT	few	TRBV28	TRBJ1-1	-
CASSPQGFYEQYF	TGTGCCAGCAGTCCACAGGGTTTTTACGAGCAGTACTTC	-	TRBV12-3/TRBV12-4	TRBJ2-7	-
CATRGQGSSTGELFF	TGTGCCACCCGAGGACAGGGTAGTAGCACCGGGGAGCTGTTTTTT	-	TRBV15	TRBJ2-2	TRBD1
CASSFRGPIYF	TGTGCCAGCAGTTTCAGGGGCCCCATATATTTT	-	TRBV28	TRBJ1-3	-
CASSFRGEVYGYTF	TGTGCCAGCAGCTTTAGGGGTGAGGTCTATGGCTACACCTTC	-	TRBV5-5	TRBJ1-2	-
CASSRGMDNYGYTF	TGTGCCAGCAGCCGGGGCATGGATAACTATGGCTACACCTTC	-	TRBV3-1/TRBV3-2	TRBJ1-2	-
CASFGSSGYEQYF	TGCGCCAGCTTCGGGTCGAGCGGCTACGAGCAGTACTTC	-	TRBV23-1	TRBJ2-7	-
CAGRTGGYGYTF	TGTGCCGGAAGGACAGGAGGCTATGGCTACACCTTC	once	TRBV19	TRBJ1-2	TRBD1
CASSQQGSYNSPLHF	TGTGCCAGCAGTCAACAGGGTTCCTATAATTCACCCCTCCACTTT	once	TRBV27	TRBJ1-6	-
CASSKGVTRAYNEQFF	TGTGCCAGCAGCAAAGGGGTGACAAGAGCCTACAATGAGCAGTTCTTC	-	TRBV21-1	TRBJ2-1	-
CASSLLAGGPHNEQFF	TGTGCCAGCAGTTTACTAGCGGGGGGCCCACACAATGAGCAGTTCTTC	-	TRBV27	TRBJ2-1	TRBD2
CSVTQLERGHEQYF	TGCAGCGTCACGCAACTAGAGCGGGGCCACGAGCAGTACTTC	few	TRBV29-1	TRBJ2-7	TRBD2
CASSPQSTGNQPQHF	TGTGCCAGCTCACCACAGAGCACGGGCAATCAGCCCCAGCATTTT	-	TRBV18	TRBJ1-5	-
CASSALAGESNQPQHF	TGTGCCAGCAGTGCCCTTGCAGGCGAGAGCAATCAGCCCCAGCATTTT	-	TRBV6-1	TRBJ1-5	-
CASSEFDGTARQETQYF	TGTGCCAGCAGTGAATTTGATGGGACAGCTCGCCAAGAGACCCAGTACTTC	-	TRBV25-1	TRBJ2-5	TRBD1
CASSESSVASYNEQFF	TGTGCCAGCAGTGAATCAAGTGTTGCGTCCTACAATGAGCAGTTCTTC	-	TRBV6-1	TRBJ2-1	-